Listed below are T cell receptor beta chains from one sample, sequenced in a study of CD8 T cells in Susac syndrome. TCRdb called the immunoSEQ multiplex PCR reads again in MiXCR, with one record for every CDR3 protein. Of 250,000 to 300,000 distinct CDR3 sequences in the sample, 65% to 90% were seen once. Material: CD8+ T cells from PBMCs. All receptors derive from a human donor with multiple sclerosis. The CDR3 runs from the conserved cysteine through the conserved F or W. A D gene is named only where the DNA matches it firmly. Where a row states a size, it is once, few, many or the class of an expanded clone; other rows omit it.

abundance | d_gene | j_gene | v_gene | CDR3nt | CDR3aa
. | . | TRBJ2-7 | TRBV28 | TGTGCCAGCAGCCCGAGGGGGGTAAGCTCCTACGAGCAGTACTTC | CASSPRGVSSYEQYF
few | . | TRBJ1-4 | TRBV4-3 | TGCGCCAGCAGCCAATCGTTACTCGGGGAAAAACTGTTTTTT | CASSQSLLGEKLFF
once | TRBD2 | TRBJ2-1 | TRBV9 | TGTGCCAGCAGCGAAAGCGGGAGTTTACTGAATGAGCAGTTCTTC | CASSESGSLLNEQFF
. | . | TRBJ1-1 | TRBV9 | TGTGCCAGCAGCGTAGGGCCAGGTGGTGAAGCTTTCTTT | CASSVGPGGEAFF
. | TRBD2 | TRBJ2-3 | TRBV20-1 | TGCAGTGCTCCCCTAAGGACTAGCGGGAGGTTAAATACAGATACGCAGTATTTT | CSAPLRTSGRLNTDTQYF
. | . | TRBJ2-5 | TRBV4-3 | TGCGCCAGCAGCCAAGGGTTCAACCCCGGGACTCCTCAAGAGACCCAGTACTTC | CASSQGFNPGTPQETQYF
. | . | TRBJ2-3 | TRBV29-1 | TGCAGCGTTGTACAAGGGAGCAGGAGGTACACAGATACGCAGTATTTT | CSVVQGSRRYTDTQYF
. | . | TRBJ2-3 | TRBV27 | TGTGCCAGCAGTCCGTTAGCAGATACGCAGTATTTT | CASSPLADTQYF
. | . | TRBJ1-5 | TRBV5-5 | TGTGCCAGCAGCTTGGCTCCAATTTATAGCAATCAGCCCCAGCATTTT | CASSLAPIYSNQPQHF
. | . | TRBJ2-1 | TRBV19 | TGTGCCAGTAGTACCGCCGTTAGCTCCTACAATGAGCAGTTCTTC | CASSTAVSSYNEQFF